Below, 5 T cell receptor beta chains from the same sample are listed, as sequenced in a study of shared clonotypes between healthy human individuals. Here immunoSEQ multiplex PCR was the method, and the copy in TCRdb shows in-frame clones only, minus some. This sample yields roughly 2,000,000 clones, of which just over 90% are seen a single time; more than 1.5% belongs to the top ten. CD45RO-negative cells were positively selected for CCR7, leaving out terminally differentiated effector memory CD45RA+ cells. Sequencing was performed on naive CD8+ T cells from PBMCs. All receptors come from a man between 18 and 35 years old in good health. Some clones in this sample may be carry-over from other donors' samples.

The chain recombines TRBV9 with TRBJ2-3; D perhaps matches TRBD2 (5 bases). Germline CDR1 SGDLS, CDR2 YYNGEE. The CDR3 spans 16 residues. Trimming left V 0 bases short and J 2 bases short, with 13 bases between. CDR3 sequence: CASSVAAGFLTDTQYF. The CDR3, as DNA: TGTGCCAGCAGCGTAGCTGCGGGTTTCCTCACAGATACGCAGTATTTT.

As to this clone: This may come from a read error, since a much larger clone is one base off. The chain links TRBV6-5 to TRBJ2-3; the match to TRBD2 covers 7 bases. With V trimmed by 5 bases and J by 0 bases, 5 bases remained unmatched. From germline, CDR1 is MNHEY and CDR2 SVGAGI. This CDR3 comprises 15 residues. CDR3 protein: CASSPETSSTDTQYF. The CDR3 DNA reads TGTGCCAGCAGTCCCGAGACTAGCAGCACAGATACGCAGTATTTT.

This chain links TRBV10-2 with TRBJ2-1; D remains unclear. Trimming stripped 0 bases from V and 8 bases from J, with 17 bases between. The CDR3 has 16 residues. Germline V gene data show CDR1 as WSHSY and CDR2 as SAAADI. The CDR3 sequence: CASSESVGAGPDEQFF. The DNA of the CDR3 is TGCGCCAGCAGTGAGTCCGTCGGCGCAGGTCCCGATGAGCAGTTCTTC.

This rearrangement joins TRBV6-1 to TRBJ1-2; D is possibly TRBD1 (5 bases). The length of the CDR3 is 15 residues. With 1 base removed from V and 0 bases from J, the gap between germline ends came to 9 bases. CDR1 and CDR2 from the germline V gene are MNHNS and SASEGT. The CDR3 here is CASSEVHRSNYGYTF. The CDR3 DNA is TGTGCCAGCAGTGAAGTCCACAGGTCTAACTATGGCTACACCTTC.

CDR3 sequence (DNA): TGTGCCAGCAGTCCCGGAAATGACCCCCATGAGCAGTTCTTC. Translation gives CASSPGNDPHEQFF. The chain joins TRBV28 to TRBJ2-1; D is undetermined. The germline CDR1 and CDR2 sequences are MDHEN and SYDVKM. V was cut by 5 bases and J by 8 bases, with 16 bases left in between. The CDR3 sequence is 14 residues long.